Listed below are T cell receptor beta chains from one sample, sequenced in a study of long-term antiretroviral therapy in people with HIV. The repertoire was sequenced with immunoSEQ multiplex PCR; TCRdb's copy has only in-frame clones and lacks some. The sample records approximately 39,000 clones, 75% to 90% being singletons. The sample consisted of unsorted PBMCs, taken 1.5 years after starting antiretroviral therapy. These receptors all come from a man aged 18-30 years with HIV. Both conserved end residues are part of each CDR3. The D gene is left open where the match is weak. Clone size is shown for a subset of rows, as once, few, many or a class of expanded clone.

v_call: TRBV13; cdr3_length: 15; j_call: TRBJ1-2; d_call: TRBD1; clone_size: -; cdr3_aa: CASSLEADRAGGYTF; cdr3_nt: TGTGCCAGCAGCCTAGAGGCGGACAGGGCAGGCGGCTACACCTTC
v_call: TRBV7-9; cdr3_length: 15; j_call: TRBJ2-1; d_call: TRBD2; clone_size: -; cdr3_aa: CASSSPWTRLNEQFF; cdr3_nt: TGTGCCAGCAGCTCCCCGTGGACTAGGCTAAATGAGCAGTTCTTC
v_call: TRBV15; cdr3_length: 15; j_call: TRBJ2-4; d_call: -; clone_size: -; cdr3_aa: CATSGMGGMGNIQYF; cdr3_nt: TGTGCCACCAGCGGGATGGGGGGAATGGGAAACATTCAGTACTTC
v_call: TRBV9; cdr3_length: 15; j_call: TRBJ2-7; d_call: TRBD1; clone_size: -; cdr3_aa: CASSAGTGQAYEQYF; cdr3_nt: TGTGCCAGCAGCGCCGGGACAGGTCAAGCCTACGAGCAGTACTTC
v_call: TRBV7-2; cdr3_length: 11; j_call: TRBJ2-7; d_call: -; clone_size: -; cdr3_aa: CASSGEGEQYF; cdr3_nt: TGTGCCAGCAGCGGAGAAGGCGAGCAGTACTTC
v_call: TRBV27; cdr3_length: 14; j_call: TRBJ2-1; d_call: TRBD2; clone_size: -; cdr3_aa: CASSWGGSYNEQFF; cdr3_nt: TGTGCCAGCAGTTGGGGGGGATCCTACAATGAGCAGTTCTTC
v_call: TRBV30; cdr3_length: 13; j_call: TRBJ1-2; d_call: TRBD1; clone_size: -; cdr3_aa: CAWSWTGNYGYTF; cdr3_nt: TGTGCCTGGAGTTGGACAGGAAACTATGGCTACACCTTC
v_call: TRBV18; cdr3_length: 13; j_call: TRBJ1-2; d_call: -; clone_size: -; cdr3_aa: CASSPGPEYGYTF; cdr3_nt: TGTGCCAGCTCTCCGGGGCCGGAGTATGGCTACACCTTC
v_call: TRBV7-6; cdr3_length: 14; j_call: TRBJ2-7; d_call: TRBD1; clone_size: -; cdr3_aa: CASSLGTGVREQYF; cdr3_nt: TGTGCCAGCAGCTTAGGGACAGGGGTACGCGAGCAGTACTTC
v_call: TRBV28; cdr3_length: 14; j_call: TRBJ2-7; d_call: TRBD1; clone_size: once; cdr3_aa: CASGSGTALYEQYF; cdr3_nt: TGTGCCAGCGGATCTGGGACAGCCCTCTACGAGCAGTACTTC
v_call: TRBV27; cdr3_length: 15; j_call: TRBJ1-4; d_call: TRBD1; clone_size: -; cdr3_aa: CASSSTGATNEKLFF; cdr3_nt: TGTGCCAGCAGTTCCACAGGGGCAACTAATGAAAAACTGTTTTTT
v_call: TRBV2; cdr3_length: 13; j_call: TRBJ1-1; d_call: -; clone_size: few; cdr3_aa: CASNWDPSTEAFF; cdr3_nt: TGTGCCAGCAACTGGGACCCGAGCACTGAAGCTTTCTTT
v_call: TRBV4-1; cdr3_length: 16; j_call: TRBJ2-2; d_call: -; clone_size: -; cdr3_aa: CASSPPMGAGTGELFF; cdr3_nt: TGCGCCAGCAGCCCACCGATGGGGGCTGGAACCGGGGAGCTGTTTTTT
v_call: TRBV9; cdr3_length: 13; j_call: TRBJ2-7; d_call: TRBD2; clone_size: -; cdr3_aa: CASSVSGNSEQYF; cdr3_nt: TGTGCCAGCAGCGTCAGCGGGAATAGCGAGCAGTACTTC
v_call: TRBV9; cdr3_length: 15; j_call: TRBJ2-1; d_call: TRBD2; clone_size: -; cdr3_aa: CASSVSGNGYNEQFF; cdr3_nt: TGTGCCAGCAGCGTTAGCGGGAATGGTTACAATGAGCAGTTCTTC
v_call: TRBV5-4; cdr3_length: 15; j_call: TRBJ2-7; d_call: TRBD1; clone_size: few; cdr3_aa: CASSSNSGQGDEQYF; cdr3_nt: TGTGCCAGCAGCTCTAACTCGGGACAGGGAGACGAGCAGTACTTC
v_call: TRBV4-3; cdr3_length: 14; j_call: TRBJ1-2; d_call: -; clone_size: -; cdr3_aa: CASSQDRDMRGYTF; cdr3_nt: TGCGCCAGCAGCCAAGATCGGGACATGCGGGGCTACACCTTC
v_call: TRBV6-7; cdr3_length: 16; j_call: TRBJ1-5; d_call: -; clone_size: few; cdr3_aa: CASSPEAVHSNQPQHF; cdr3_nt: TGTGCCAGCAGCCCTGAGGCAGTACACAGCAATCAGCCCCAGCATTTT
v_call: TRBV5-3; cdr3_length: 20; j_call: TRBJ2-7; d_call: TRBD2; clone_size: -; cdr3_aa: CARSLHPGLAGRGESYEQYF; cdr3_nt: TGTGCCAGAAGCTTACATCCGGGACTAGCGGGCCGTGGGGAGTCCTACGAGCAGTACTTC
v_call: TRBV15; cdr3_length: 12; j_call: TRBJ1-2; d_call: -; clone_size: few; cdr3_aa: CATSGGTGLPTF; cdr3_nt: TGTGCCACCAGCGGGGGGACGGGACTTCCCACCTTC
v_call: TRBV18; cdr3_length: 15; j_call: TRBJ1-5; d_call: -; clone_size: once; cdr3_aa: CASSPSTRSNQPQHF; cdr3_nt: TGTGCCAGCTCACCATCGACCCGAAGCAATCAGCCCCAGCATTTT
v_call: TRBV9; cdr3_length: 18; j_call: TRBJ2-5; d_call: TRBD2; clone_size: -; cdr3_aa: CASSPRLAGTLGKETQYF; cdr3_nt: TGTGCCAGCAGCCCGAGACTAGCGGGAACGCTAGGAAAAGAGACCCAGTACTTC
v_call: TRBV7-2; cdr3_length: 11; j_call: TRBJ2-1; d_call: -; clone_size: -; cdr3_aa: CASSPIEVEFF; cdr3_nt: TGTGCCAGCAGCCCGATAGAGGTGGAATTCTTC
v_call: TRBV28; cdr3_length: 15; j_call: TRBJ2-5; d_call: TRBD1; clone_size: -; cdr3_aa: CASSYSGTGQETQYF; cdr3_nt: TGTGCCAGCAGTTATTCCGGGACAGGGCAAGAGACCCAGTACTTC
v_call: TRBV29-1; cdr3_length: 17; j_call: TRBJ2-3; d_call: TRBD2; clone_size: -; cdr3_aa: CSVERASGRTFTDTQYF; cdr3_nt: TGCAGCGTTGAAAGGGCTAGCGGGAGGACTTTCACAGATACGCAGTATTTT
v_call: TRBV28; cdr3_length: 11; j_call: TRBJ2-7; d_call: -; clone_size: few; cdr3_aa: CASSVSYEQYF; cdr3_nt: TGTGCCAGCAGTGTCTCCTACGAGCAGTACTTC
v_call: TRBV29-1; cdr3_length: 14; j_call: TRBJ2-3; d_call: -; clone_size: -; cdr3_aa: CSVVQGFETDTQYF; cdr3_nt: TGCAGCGTTGTTCAGGGATTTGAAACAGATACGCAGTATTTT
v_call: TRBV5-1; cdr3_length: 14; j_call: TRBJ2-7; d_call: TRBD1; clone_size: -; cdr3_aa: CASSTGQGIHEQYF; cdr3_nt: TGCGCCAGCAGCACGGGACAGGGGATCCACGAGCAGTACTTC
v_call: TRBV7-8; cdr3_length: 15; j_call: TRBJ2-7; d_call: -; clone_size: -; cdr3_aa: CASSGQRALSYEQYF; cdr3_nt: TGTGCCAGCAGCGGCCAGAGGGCACTTTCCTACGAGCAGTACTTC
v_call: TRBV11-3; cdr3_length: 15; j_call: TRBJ2-3; d_call: -; clone_size: -; cdr3_aa: CASSLLAGAGDTQYF; cdr3_nt: TGTGCCAGCAGCTTACTTGCGGGGGCCGGAGATACGCAGTATTTT
v_call: TRBV5-6; cdr3_length: 12; j_call: TRBJ2-3; d_call: -; clone_size: once; cdr3_aa: CASSLGGDTQYF; cdr3_nt: TGTGCCAGCAGCTTGGGTGGAGATACGCAGTATTTT
v_call: TRBV6-1; cdr3_length: 12; j_call: TRBJ2-7; d_call: -; clone_size: -; cdr3_aa: CASSYRAGEQYF; cdr3_nt: TGTGCCAGCAGCTACAGGGCGGGCGAGCAGTACTTC
v_call: TRBV7-2; cdr3_length: 14; j_call: TRBJ1-4; d_call: -; clone_size: -; cdr3_aa: CASSLSGPREKLFF; cdr3_nt: TGTGCCAGCAGCTTGTCAGGACCGAGAGAAAAACTGTTTTTT
v_call: TRBV23-1; cdr3_length: 13; j_call: TRBJ2-7; d_call: -; clone_size: -; cdr3_aa: CASTQGGGGEQYF; cdr3_nt: TGCGCCAGCACTCAAGGGGGAGGTGGCGAGCAGTACTTC
v_call: TRBV7-9; cdr3_length: 12; j_call: TRBJ1-1; d_call: -; clone_size: -; cdr3_aa: CASSLAGTEAFF; cdr3_nt: TGTGCCAGCAGCTTAGCGGGCACGGAAGCTTTCTTT
v_call: TRBV15; cdr3_length: 14; j_call: TRBJ2-2; d_call: -; clone_size: -; cdr3_aa: CATKRTKENGELFF; cdr3_nt: TGTGCCACTAAAAGGACCAAGGAGAACGGGGAGCTGTTTTTT